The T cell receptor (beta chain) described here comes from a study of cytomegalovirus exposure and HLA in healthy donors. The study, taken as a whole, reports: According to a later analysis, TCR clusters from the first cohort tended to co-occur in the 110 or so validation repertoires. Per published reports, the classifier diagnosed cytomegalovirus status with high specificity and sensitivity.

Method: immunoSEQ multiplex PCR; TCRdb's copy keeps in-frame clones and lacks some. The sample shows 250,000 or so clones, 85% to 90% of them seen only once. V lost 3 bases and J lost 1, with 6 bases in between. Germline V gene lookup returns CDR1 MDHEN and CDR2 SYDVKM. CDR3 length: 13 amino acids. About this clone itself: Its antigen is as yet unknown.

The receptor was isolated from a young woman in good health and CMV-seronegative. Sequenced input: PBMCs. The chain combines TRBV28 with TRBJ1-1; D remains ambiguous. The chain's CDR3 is CASSFNRNTEAFF. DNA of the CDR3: TGTGCCAGCAGTTTTAACAGGAACACTGAAGCTTTCTTT.